These T cell receptor beta chains were read from a single sample in a study of blood T cell repertoires in COVID-19. Profiled with immunoSEQ multiplex PCR; TCRdb holds only in-frame clones, not every one. Of more than 150,000 clones in the sample, 84% were seen once. The source material was peripheral blood. These TCRs come from a man in his late teens or twenties with active or convalescent COVID-19. The CDR3 runs from the conserved cysteine through the conserved F or W. A D gene is named only where the DNA matches it firmly. Clone sizes are given selectively: once, few, many, or a class where the clone is expanded.

CDR3 length: 15; clone size: .; J gene: TRBJ1-3; D gene: .; V gene: TRBV2; CDR3 DNA: TGTGCCAGCAGGGATGACAGTGACTCTGGAAACACCATATATTTT; CDR3 protein: CASRDDSDSGNTIYF
CDR3 length: 13; clone size: .; J gene: TRBJ1-1; D gene: .; V gene: TRBV6-6; CDR3 DNA: TGTGCCGGTTCGACCGCGGCCGGCACTGAAGCTTTCTTT; CDR3 protein: CAGSTAAGTEAFF
CDR3 length: 12; clone size: .; J gene: TRBJ1-5; D gene: .; V gene: TRBV10-1; CDR3 DNA: TGCGCCAGCAGTGCCGGCCAGGGGCCCCAGCATTTT; CDR3 protein: CASSAGQGPQHF
CDR3 length: 14; clone size: .; J gene: TRBJ1-5; D gene: .; V gene: TRBV3-1/TRBV3-2; CDR3 DNA: TGTGCCAGCAGCCAAGCCTCCCGGGGACAGCCCCAGCATTTT; CDR3 protein: CASSQASRGQPQHF
CDR3 length: 18; clone size: .; J gene: TRBJ2-1; D gene: TRBD1; V gene: TRBV5-5; CDR3 DNA: TGTGCCAGCAGCCCAGGACAGGGGGTAGGAAGTCTGAACAATGAGCAGTTCTTC; CDR3 protein: CASSPGQGVGSLNNEQFF
CDR3 length: 15; clone size: .; J gene: TRBJ1-1; D gene: .; V gene: TRBV6-1; CDR3 DNA: TGTGCCAGCAGTGAAGGCCCGGACAGTTACACTGAAGCTTTCTTT; CDR3 protein: CASSEGPDSYTEAFF
CDR3 length: 13; clone size: .; J gene: TRBJ2-1; D gene: .; V gene: TRBV19; CDR3 DNA: TGTGCCAGTAGTCTCCTCGGGTACAATGAGCAGTTCTTC; CDR3 protein: CASSLLGYNEQFF
CDR3 length: 14; clone size: .; J gene: TRBJ1-5; D gene: .; V gene: TRBV27; CDR3 DNA: TGTGCCAGCAAGGGGAGGGGAGGCAATCAGCCCCAGCATTTT; CDR3 protein: CASKGRGGNQPQHF
CDR3 length: 14; clone size: .; J gene: TRBJ1-3; D gene: .; V gene: TRBV4-1; CDR3 DNA: TGCGCCAGCAGCTCACGAGGTGCTGGAAACACCATATATTTT; CDR3 protein: CASSSRGAGNTIYF
CDR3 length: 15; clone size: once; J gene: TRBJ1-6; D gene: .; V gene: TRBV6-2/TRBV6-3; CDR3 DNA: TGTGCCAGCAGTTACTTTCAGGCAGAAAATTCACCCCTCCACTTT; CDR3 protein: CASSYFQAENSPLHF
CDR3 length: 15; clone size: .; J gene: TRBJ2-7; D gene: .; V gene: TRBV6-7; CDR3 DNA: TGTGCCAGCAGTTACTCGTCGTCTAGAGTATACGAGCAGTACTTC; CDR3 protein: CASSYSSSRVYEQYF
CDR3 length: 14; clone size: .; J gene: TRBJ2-7; D gene: .; V gene: TRBV19; CDR3 DNA: TGTGCCAGTAGTCTCGGACTCCGGCCCTACGAGCAGTACTTC; CDR3 protein: CASSLGLRPYEQYF
CDR3 length: 15; clone size: few; J gene: TRBJ1-2; D gene: TRBD1; V gene: TRBV18; CDR3 DNA: TGTGCCAGCTCAGAAGGGACAGGAAGGGCCTATGGCTACACCTTC; CDR3 protein: CASSEGTGRAYGYTF
CDR3 length: 19; clone size: .; J gene: TRBJ1-1; D gene: .; V gene: TRBV19; CDR3 DNA: TGTGCCAGTAGTGCCCTTCCCGGGACAACCGACCGTCCGAACACTGAAGCTTTCTTT; CDR3 protein: CASSALPGTTDRPNTEAFF
CDR3 length: 13; clone size: .; J gene: TRBJ1-6; D gene: .; V gene: TRBV15; CDR3 DNA: TGTGCCACCACCTCTAGTCGCAATTCACCCCTCCACTTT; CDR3 protein: CATTSSRNSPLHF
CDR3 length: 13; clone size: .; J gene: TRBJ2-1; D gene: .; V gene: TRBV6-2/TRBV6-3; CDR3 DNA: TGTGCCAGCAGCCATGGGAGGTACAATGAGCAGTTCTTC; CDR3 protein: CASSHGRYNEQFF
CDR3 length: 15; clone size: .; J gene: TRBJ2-7; D gene: .; V gene: TRBV10-3; CDR3 DNA: TGTGCCATCAGTGAGTCGAACGGGATGGGCTACGAGCAGTACTTC; CDR3 protein: CAISESNGMGYEQYF
CDR3 length: 15; clone size: .; J gene: TRBJ2-1; D gene: TRBD2; V gene: TRBV5-4; CDR3 DNA: TGTGCCAGCAGCCCGGGACTAGCGGGAGACTATGAGCAGTTCTTC; CDR3 protein: CASSPGLAGDYEQFF
CDR3 length: 16; clone size: once; J gene: TRBJ2-2; D gene: TRBD2; V gene: TRBV7-2; CDR3 DNA: TGTGCCAGCAGCTCTAGAGGGAGGGCGGGCACCGGGGAGCTGTTTTTT; CDR3 protein: CASSSRGRAGTGELFF
CDR3 length: 19; clone size: few; J gene: TRBJ1-4; D gene: .; V gene: TRBV2; CDR3 DNA: TGTGCCAGCATTGGGATTCCCGGGACAAGGGTTGCAACTAATGAAAAACTGTTTTTT; CDR3 protein: CASIGIPGTRVATNEKLFF
CDR3 length: 16; clone size: .; J gene: TRBJ1-1; D gene: TRBD1; V gene: TRBV4-2; CDR3 DNA: TGTGCCAGCAGCCCGGGACAGGGTCGGGGTAACACTGAAGCTTTCTTT; CDR3 protein: CASSPGQGRGNTEAFF
CDR3 length: 15; clone size: .; J gene: TRBJ2-1; D gene: .; V gene: TRBV6-5; CDR3 DNA: TGTGCCAGCAGACAGGGAGATGGCTCCTACAATGAGCAGTTCTTC; CDR3 protein: CASRQGDGSYNEQFF
CDR3 length: 13; clone size: .; J gene: TRBJ2-5; D gene: .; V gene: TRBV5-1; CDR3 DNA: TGCGCCAGCAGCTTGGAGGGGAGGGAGACCCAGTACTTC; CDR3 protein: CASSLEGRETQYF
CDR3 length: 13; clone size: few; J gene: TRBJ1-5; D gene: .; V gene: TRBV2; CDR3 DNA: TGTGCCAGCAGTGGCGGGTTGAGTCAGCCCCAGCATTTT; CDR3 protein: CASSGGLSQPQHF
CDR3 length: 16; clone size: .; J gene: TRBJ2-3; D gene: TRBD1; V gene: TRBV5-1; CDR3 DNA: TGCGCCAGCAGCTCACCGGGACAGGGGAGGGGAGATACGCAGTATTTT; CDR3 protein: CASSSPGQGRGDTQYF
CDR3 length: 15; clone size: once; J gene: TRBJ2-3; D gene: .; V gene: TRBV12-5; CDR3 DNA: TGTGCTAGTGGGTTAGGTACCGGACACACAGATACGCAGTATTTT; CDR3 protein: CASGLGTGHTDTQYF
CDR3 length: 15; clone size: .; J gene: TRBJ2-7; D gene: TRBD1; V gene: TRBV6-5; CDR3 DNA: TGTGCCAGCAGTTACGGACAGGGGGCGGGCTACGAGCAGTACTTC; CDR3 protein: CASSYGQGAGYEQYF
CDR3 length: 15; clone size: .; J gene: TRBJ1-1; D gene: TRBD1; V gene: TRBV7-9; CDR3 DNA: TGTGCCAGCAGCCCACCCACAGGGGTGGGCCCTGAAGCTTTCTTT; CDR3 protein: CASSPPTGVGPEAFF
CDR3 length: 16; clone size: .; J gene: TRBJ2-7; D gene: TRBD2; V gene: TRBV3-1/TRBV3-2; CDR3 DNA: TGTGCCAGCAGCCAAATAACGGGACTAGGCTTCTACGAGCAGTACTTC; CDR3 protein: CASSQITGLGFYEQYF
CDR3 length: 16; clone size: once; J gene: TRBJ2-5; D gene: .; V gene: TRBV18; CDR3 DNA: TGTGCCAGCTCACAGTTCGCTCAGGGTGCACAAGAGACCCAGTACTTC; CDR3 protein: CASSQFAQGAQETQYF
CDR3 length: 15; clone size: once; J gene: TRBJ2-5; D gene: TRBD2; V gene: TRBV7-9; CDR3 DNA: TGTGCCAGCAGCCCGGGACTAGCGTATCGAGAGACCCAGTACTTC; CDR3 protein: CASSPGLAYRETQYF
CDR3 length: 14; clone size: .; J gene: TRBJ1-2; D gene: TRBD1; V gene: TRBV5-1; CDR3 DNA: TGCGCCAGCAGGAGGGACAGGGCTACCTATGGCTACACCTTC; CDR3 protein: CASRRDRATYGYTF
CDR3 length: 15; clone size: once; J gene: TRBJ2-3; D gene: .; V gene: TRBV6-4; CDR3 DNA: TGTGCCAGCAGTGAGTCCCTAGCAAGAACAGATACGCAGTATTTT; CDR3 protein: CASSESLARTDTQYF
CDR3 length: 15; clone size: .; J gene: TRBJ1-5; D gene: .; V gene: TRBV20-1; CDR3 DNA: TGCAGTGCTAGTACTACGGGGTACGGGTATCAGCCCCAGCATTTT; CDR3 protein: CSASTTGYGYQPQHF
CDR3 length: 13; clone size: once; J gene: TRBJ1-2; D gene: TRBD1; V gene: TRBV5-1; CDR3 DNA: TGCGCCAGCAGCAAAAACAGGGGCGATGGCTACACCTTC; CDR3 protein: CASSKNRGDGYTF
CDR3 length: 17; clone size: .; J gene: TRBJ2-3; D gene: TRBD2; V gene: TRBV19; CDR3 DNA: TGTGCCAGTAGTATAGATCTAAGCGGGAGAATCGCAGATACGCAGTATTTT; CDR3 protein: CASSIDLSGRIADTQYF
CDR3 length: 16; clone size: .; J gene: TRBJ1-6; D gene: .; V gene: TRBV7-2; CDR3 DNA: TGTGCCAGCAGCTTATACGGGAGCCAGTTTTCTTCACCCCTCCACTTT; CDR3 protein: CASSLYGSQFSSPLHF
CDR3 length: 14; clone size: .; J gene: TRBJ2-7; D gene: TRBD1; V gene: TRBV3-1/TRBV3-2; CDR3 DNA: TGTGCCAGCAGCCGAGGACAGGGAGGCTACGAGCAGTACTTC; CDR3 protein: CASSRGQGGYEQYF
CDR3 length: 14; clone size: .; J gene: TRBJ1-2; D gene: TRBD1; V gene: TRBV4-1; CDR3 DNA: TGCGCCAGCAGCCCCCCGGCCCACAGGGGAGGCTACACCTTC; CDR3 protein: CASSPPAHRGGYTF
CDR3 length: 17; clone size: once; J gene: TRBJ1-1; D gene: .; V gene: TRBV28; CDR3 DNA: TGTGCCAGCATAGGGGTCGGGTCAGATAAGAGGAACACTGAAGCTTTCTTT; CDR3 protein: CASIGVGSDKRNTEAFF
CDR3 length: 16; clone size: .; J gene: TRBJ1-1; D gene: .; V gene: TRBV19; CDR3 DNA: TGTGCCAGTAGGAGCTTGGGGGGAGGGATGAACACTGAAGCTTTCTTT; CDR3 protein: CASRSLGGGMNTEAFF
CDR3 length: 15; clone size: .; J gene: TRBJ2-1; D gene: TRBD2; V gene: TRBV6-5; CDR3 DNA: TGTGCCAGCAGTCTAGCGGGGGGGCCGGGAAATGAGCAGTTCTTC; CDR3 protein: CASSLAGGPGNEQFF
CDR3 length: 14; clone size: once; J gene: TRBJ2-2; D gene: TRBD1; V gene: TRBV5-1; CDR3 DNA: TGCGCCAGCAGCCAGGACAGGATCACCGGGGAGCTGTTTTTT; CDR3 protein: CASSQDRITGELFF
CDR3 length: 13; clone size: .; J gene: TRBJ1-5; D gene: TRBD1; V gene: TRBV6-5; CDR3 DNA: TGTGCCAGCAGAACAGGGGACAATCAGCCCCAGCATTTT; CDR3 protein: CASRTGDNQPQHF
CDR3 length: 18; clone size: few; J gene: TRBJ2-7; D gene: .; V gene: TRBV28; CDR3 DNA: TGTGCCAGCAGTTTATTCGGTTTGGGCAGGGGTATTTTGTACGAGCAGTACTTC; CDR3 protein: CASSLFGLGRGILYEQYF
CDR3 length: 17; clone size: .; J gene: TRBJ1-6; D gene: .; V gene: TRBV10-1; CDR3 DNA: TGCGCCAGCAGTGAGGGCAGGGCAACCGGATTTAATTCACCCCTCCACTTT; CDR3 protein: CASSEGRATGFNSPLHF
CDR3 length: 16; clone size: once; J gene: TRBJ2-3; D gene: TRBD2; V gene: TRBV13; CDR3 DNA: TGTGCCAGCAGCTTCCAATTCGGGGGGAGCACAGATACGCAGTATTTT; CDR3 protein: CASSFQFGGSTDTQYF
CDR3 length: 14; clone size: .; J gene: TRBJ2-1; D gene: .; V gene: TRBV30; CDR3 DNA: TGTGCCTGGAGTGTATCACTATCCTACAATGAGCAGTTCTTC; CDR3 protein: CAWSVSLSYNEQFF
CDR3 length: 12; clone size: .; J gene: TRBJ1-2; D gene: TRBD1; V gene: TRBV27; CDR3 DNA: TGTGCCACCTCGACAGGGGTTGCTGGCTACACCTTC; CDR3 protein: CATSTGVAGYTF
CDR3 length: 14; clone size: once; J gene: TRBJ1-2; D gene: TRBD1; V gene: TRBV5-6; CDR3 DNA: TGTGCCAGCAGCCCGACAGGGGGCAACTATGGCTACACCTTC; CDR3 protein: CASSPTGGNYGYTF
CDR3 length: 14; clone size: .; J gene: TRBJ2-3; D gene: TRBD2; V gene: TRBV29-1; CDR3 DNA: TGCAGCCTGGGTCCTAGCGGGAGCACAGATACGCAGTATTTT; CDR3 protein: CSLGPSGSTDTQYF
CDR3 length: 14; clone size: .; J gene: TRBJ1-1; D gene: .; V gene: TRBV6-5; CDR3 DNA: TGTGCCAGCAGTTACTCTGGTTCAGGGCCCGAAGCTTTCTTT; CDR3 protein: CASSYSGSGPEAFF
CDR3 length: 16; clone size: .; J gene: TRBJ2-2; D gene: TRBD2; V gene: TRBV7-3; CDR3 DNA: TGTGCCAGCAGCTTAGGGACTAGCGCAGGGACCGGGGAGCTGTTTTTT; CDR3 protein: CASSLGTSAGTGELFF
CDR3 length: 13; clone size: .; J gene: TRBJ1-5; D gene: .; V gene: TRBV7-9; CDR3 DNA: TGTGCCAGCAGCTTACGGGAGGGACAGCCCCAGCATTTT; CDR3 protein: CASSLREGQPQHF